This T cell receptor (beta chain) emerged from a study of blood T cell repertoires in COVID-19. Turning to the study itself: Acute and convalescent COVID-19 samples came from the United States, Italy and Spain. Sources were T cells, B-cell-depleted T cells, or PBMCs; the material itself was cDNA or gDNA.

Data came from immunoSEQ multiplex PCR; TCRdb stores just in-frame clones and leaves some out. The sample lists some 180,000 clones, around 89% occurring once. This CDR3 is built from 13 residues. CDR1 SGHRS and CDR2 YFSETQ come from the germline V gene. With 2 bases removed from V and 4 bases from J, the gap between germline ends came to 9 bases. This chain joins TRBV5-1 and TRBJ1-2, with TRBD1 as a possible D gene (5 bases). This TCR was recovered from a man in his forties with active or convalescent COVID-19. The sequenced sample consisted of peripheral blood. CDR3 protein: CASSLQEIYGYTF. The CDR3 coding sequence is TGCGCCAGCAGCTTACAGGAGATCTATGGCTACACCTTC.